This is a list of T cell receptor beta chains from one sample in a study of cytomegalovirus exposure and HLA in healthy donors. Sequenced by immunoSEQ multiplex PCR; TCRdb stores in-frame clones only, minus some. The sample records roughly 130,000 clones, roughly 88% being singletons. The sample comprised PBMCs. The receptors originated from a woman under 30 in good health and CMV-seropositive. CDR3s include the opening cysteine and the closing phenylalanine or tryptophan. Each record gives: V gene, D gene, clone size, J gene, CDR3 DNA, CDR3 protein. The D gene is left open where the match is weak. A row's size may be missing; if present it is once, few, many or a size class.

v_call: TRBV10-1; d_call: TRBD1; clone_size: -; j_call: TRBJ2-5; cdr3_nt: TGCGCCAGCAACGAAACAGGGGGCACCCAGTTCCCCCAAGAGACCCAGTACTTC; cdr3_aa: CASNETGGTQFPQETQYF
v_call: TRBV27; d_call: -; clone_size: once; j_call: TRBJ2-7; cdr3_nt: TGTGCCAGCAGTTTGGGAGTTGAGCAGTACTTC; cdr3_aa: CASSLGVEQYF
v_call: TRBV7-9; d_call: -; clone_size: -; j_call: TRBJ1-6; cdr3_nt: TGTGCCAGCGCACAGCCCGATTCACCCCTCCACTTT; cdr3_aa: CASAQPDSPLHF
v_call: TRBV29-1; d_call: -; clone_size: -; j_call: TRBJ2-4; cdr3_nt: TGCAGCGGAGAAGGGGGGACTATAGCCAAAAACATTCAGTACTTC; cdr3_aa: CSGEGGTIAKNIQYF
v_call: TRBV5-1; d_call: -; clone_size: -; j_call: TRBJ1-2; cdr3_nt: TGCGCCAGCAGCTCGCAACAGAACTATGGCTACACCTTC; cdr3_aa: CASSSQQNYGYTF
v_call: TRBV5-1; d_call: -; clone_size: -; j_call: TRBJ2-2; cdr3_nt: TGCGCCAGCAGCTTGGCAAGCGCGAACACCGGGGAGCTGTTTTTT; cdr3_aa: CASSLASANTGELFF
v_call: TRBV5-1; d_call: -; clone_size: -; j_call: TRBJ2-3; cdr3_nt: TGCGCCAGCAGCTTGCGGGGGACTGCGAATACGCAGTATTTT; cdr3_aa: CASSLRGTANTQYF
v_call: TRBV5-4; d_call: TRBD1; clone_size: -; j_call: TRBJ2-3; cdr3_nt: TGTGCCAGCAGCTTTATGACAGGGTGGTCAGATACGCAGTATTTT; cdr3_aa: CASSFMTGWSDTQYF
v_call: TRBV25-1; d_call: -; clone_size: -; j_call: TRBJ2-3; cdr3_nt: TGTGCCAGCAGTGATCCCGGAACCGGGGACACAGATACGCAGTATTTT; cdr3_aa: CASSDPGTGDTDTQYF
v_call: TRBV7-2; d_call: TRBD2; clone_size: once; j_call: TRBJ2-3; cdr3_nt: TGTGCCAGCAGCCCCGCGAGCGCTAGCGGGGGGTGGGGTACGCAGTATTTT; cdr3_aa: CASSPASASGGWGTQYF
v_call: TRBV5-6; d_call: TRBD2; clone_size: -; j_call: TRBJ2-7; cdr3_nt: TGTGCCAGCAGCTTACTAGCGGGGGGTAAAGAGCAGTACTTC; cdr3_aa: CASSLLAGGKEQYF
v_call: TRBV5-6; d_call: -; clone_size: -; j_call: TRBJ1-6; cdr3_nt: TGTGCCAGCAGAGGACTAAATTCACCCCTCCACTTT; cdr3_aa: CASRGLNSPLHF
v_call: TRBV28; d_call: TRBD1; clone_size: -; j_call: TRBJ2-1; cdr3_nt: TGTGCCAGCAAAGGGGTGCAGGAAGCCGCCCCGAACCAGGGGGCTGATGAGCAGTTCTTC; cdr3_aa: CASKGVQEAAPNQGADEQFF
v_call: TRBV28; d_call: TRBD1; clone_size: -; j_call: TRBJ2-3; cdr3_nt: TGTGCCAGCAGTTTCCGGACAGGGGGAACAGATACGCAGTATTTT; cdr3_aa: CASSFRTGGTDTQYF
v_call: TRBV2; d_call: -; clone_size: -; j_call: TRBJ2-5; cdr3_nt: TGTGCCAGCAACTACCTCCAAGAGACCCAGTACTTC; cdr3_aa: CASNYLQETQYF
v_call: TRBV6-1; d_call: TRBD1; clone_size: -; j_call: TRBJ2-7; cdr3_nt: TGTGCCAGCAGGGGACAGGAGAGCTCCTACGAGCAGTACTTC; cdr3_aa: CASRGQESSYEQYF
v_call: TRBV7-9; d_call: -; clone_size: -; j_call: TRBJ2-1; cdr3_nt: TGTGCCAGCAGCCCTGCTCCGGGACTTCACTACAATGAGCAGTTCTTC; cdr3_aa: CASSPAPGLHYNEQFF
v_call: TRBV29-1; d_call: -; clone_size: -; j_call: TRBJ2-3; cdr3_nt: TGCAGCGTTAAACTAGCAGATACGCAGTATTTT; cdr3_aa: CSVKLADTQYF
v_call: TRBV5-1; d_call: -; clone_size: -; j_call: TRBJ2-1; cdr3_nt: TGCGCCAGCAGCTCGACTAATCCTACAATGGGGCAGTTCTTC; cdr3_aa: CASSSTNPTMGQFF
v_call: TRBV6-1; d_call: TRBD1; clone_size: -; j_call: TRBJ2-7; cdr3_nt: TGTGCCAGCAGTGAGATGGACAGGGCTAACTACGAGCAGTACTTC; cdr3_aa: CASSEMDRANYEQYF
v_call: TRBV29-1; d_call: -; clone_size: -; j_call: TRBJ2-7; cdr3_nt: TGCAGCGCGACAGGCCATGACTACGAGCAGTACTTC; cdr3_aa: CSATGHDYEQYF
v_call: TRBV7-9; d_call: -; clone_size: -; j_call: TRBJ2-7; cdr3_nt: TGTGCCAGCAGCTTAGGTGCGGGGTCAACCTACGAGCAGTACTTC; cdr3_aa: CASSLGAGSTYEQYF
v_call: TRBV28; d_call: -; clone_size: -; j_call: TRBJ1-2; cdr3_nt: TGTGCCAGCAGTCCCGGCTATGGCTACACCTTC; cdr3_aa: CASSPGYGYTF
v_call: TRBV2; d_call: -; clone_size: -; j_call: TRBJ2-2; cdr3_nt: TGTGCCAGCAGGGCGGAGGTCGGGGAGCTGTTTTTT; cdr3_aa: CASRAEVGELFF
v_call: TRBV4-1; d_call: -; clone_size: -; j_call: TRBJ2-7; cdr3_nt: TGCGCCAGCAGCCAAGATGTGGAGGGGGGGAGTTCCTACGAGCAGTACTTC; cdr3_aa: CASSQDVEGGSSYEQYF
v_call: TRBV19; d_call: -; clone_size: once; j_call: TRBJ2-2; cdr3_nt: TGTGCCAGTAGAAAACAGTTGGCCAACACCGGGGAGCTGTTTTTT; cdr3_aa: CASRKQLANTGELFF
v_call: TRBV19; d_call: -; clone_size: once; j_call: TRBJ1-5; cdr3_nt: TGTGCCAGTGGCCCGGGGGGCGGGAATCAGCCCCAGCATTTT; cdr3_aa: CASGPGGGNQPQHF
v_call: TRBV10-1; d_call: TRBD1; clone_size: -; j_call: TRBJ2-1; cdr3_nt: TGCGCCAGCAGTTTCCGGACAGGGGGCCCAGGGGACAATGAGCAGTTCTTC; cdr3_aa: CASSFRTGGPGDNEQFF
v_call: TRBV30; d_call: -; clone_size: -; j_call: TRBJ1-5; cdr3_nt: TGTGCCTGGAGTTTACAGGGCCCCAATCAGCCCCAGCATTTT; cdr3_aa: CAWSLQGPNQPQHF
v_call: TRBV5-1; d_call: -; clone_size: -; j_call: TRBJ2-1; cdr3_nt: TGCGCCAGCAGCTTGGAAGTCAGGGGCCGGAATGAGCAGTTCTTC; cdr3_aa: CASSLEVRGRNEQFF
v_call: TRBV7-9; d_call: -; clone_size: -; j_call: TRBJ1-2; cdr3_nt: TGTGCCAGCAGCTTAATGGCAGGGGATGGCTACACCTTC; cdr3_aa: CASSLMAGDGYTF
v_call: TRBV14; d_call: TRBD1; clone_size: -; j_call: TRBJ2-1; cdr3_nt: TGTGCCAGCAGCCAACCGGGACAGGCCAAGAATGAGCAGTTCTTC; cdr3_aa: CASSQPGQAKNEQFF
v_call: TRBV12-5; d_call: -; clone_size: -; j_call: TRBJ2-1; cdr3_nt: TGTGCTAGTGGCAGAGCGGTAAGCTCCTACAATGAGCAGTTCTTC; cdr3_aa: CASGRAVSSYNEQFF
v_call: TRBV25-1; d_call: TRBD1; clone_size: -; j_call: TRBJ2-7; cdr3_nt: TGTGCCAGCAGGGACAGGGGGACCCCCGAGCAGTACTTC; cdr3_aa: CASRDRGTPEQYF
v_call: TRBV28; d_call: -; clone_size: -; j_call: TRBJ1-2; cdr3_nt: TGTGCCAGCAGTTCCGCACAGGGTAAAAAAGACTATGGCTACACCTTC; cdr3_aa: CASSSAQGKKDYGYTF
v_call: TRBV29-1; d_call: -; clone_size: few; j_call: TRBJ1-1; cdr3_nt: TGCAGCGTGGGCCCGGGGGAGGGCACTGAAGCTTTCTTT; cdr3_aa: CSVGPGEGTEAFF
v_call: TRBV19; d_call: -; clone_size: few; j_call: TRBJ1-1; cdr3_nt: TGTGCCAGTAGTATCCAGTTGGTGAACACTGAAGCTTTCTTT; cdr3_aa: CASSIQLVNTEAFF
v_call: TRBV5-4; d_call: TRBD1; clone_size: -; j_call: TRBJ2-6; cdr3_nt: TGTGCCAGCAGCGGCTCCGGGACAGGGTTCTCTGGGGCCAACGTCCTGACTTTC; cdr3_aa: CASSGSGTGFSGANVLTF